This T cell receptor beta chain derives from a study of T cell repertoires in cytomegalovirus infection (dated by TCRdb to between 2017 and 2020). With regard to the full study: Recently identified HLA-C-restricted CMV epitopes, whose presentation resists viral immunomodulation, were targeted by peptide stimulations together with well-studied HLA-B-restricted epitopes. Because public TCR beta signatures pointed to carriage of CMV infection together with the matching HLA type, the HLA type of each donor mattered for the analysis. General conclusions and limits of the study: In the ex vivo response, HLA-C-restricted CMV-specific TCR beta clonotypes were dominant, and in two of eight donors the single most frequent clonotype came from this HLA-C-restricted group. Cumulative frequency of public TCR beta family members discriminated carriers of CMV infection plus the relevant HLA type in this cohort and an independent roughly 330-donor cohort.

The reads were generated on an Illumina HiSeq 1500. Using fastp trimming at Q25 and MiXCR clonotype assembly, TCRdb reanalyzed the public sequencing data and kept in-frame beta chains. Each CDR3 protein appears once, grouped with its most common genes and DNA. A total of roughly 990,000 distinct CDR3 sequences appear in this sample, around a third of them only once. Over 12% of the sample comes from the top ten. This clonotype was observed at least ten times. Its antigen is unknown. Qualities for individual bases were not recorded, and no much larger clone is one base off. Sample treatment or condition, as interpreted from the label and publication: in vitro stimulation with specific CMV peptide epitopes to enrich CMV-specific T cells. The CDR3, from cysteine to phenylalanine, totals 14 residues. CDR3 DNA is the only sequence kept; it has 42 bases, read in frame from the first base. V drops 2 bases and J drops 3 bases, leaving 11 bases in between. Taken from the germline V gene, the CDR1 and CDR2 loops are LGHNT and FRNRAP.

The specimen was cultured CD8+ T cells from PBMCs, collected from culture after CMV antigen stimulation. This TCR was recovered from a human donor in good health (CMV status not recorded). Some clones in this sample may be carry-over from other donors' samples. The V and J segments used are TRBV12-5 and TRBJ2-7; D gene: possibly TRBD1, on 6 matching bases. The CDR3 protein sequence reads: CASGLPLDSYEQYF. The DNA sequence is given as TGTGCTAGTGGTTTGCCCCTGGACAGCTACGAGCAGTACTTC.